Sequencing of this T cell receptor beta chain was carried out in a study of blood T cell repertoires in COVID-19. Only in-frame clones appear in the TCRdb table, and some are missing; sequencing was by immunoSEQ multiplex PCR. The table records roughly 160,000 clones, roughly 88% of them present only once. The sequence was obtained from a man aged 18-30 years with acute or convalescent COVID-19. The specimen sequenced was peripheral blood.

CDR3 residues: CASQQGAGVWAFF. The CDR3 DNA reads as TGTGCCAGCCAACAGGGGGCGGGGGTCTGGGCTTTCTTT. V gene TRBV6-5 combines with J gene TRBJ1-1; the match to TRBD1 covers 9 bases. Germline loops: CDR1 MNHEY, CDR2 SVGAGI. The CDR3 length is 13 residues. The ends lost 8 bases at V and 11 bases at J; junction bases unmatched: 12.